Listed below are T cell receptor beta chains from one sample, sequenced in a study of shared clonotypes between healthy human individuals. The assay was immunoSEQ multiplex PCR, and TCRdb's table has in-frame clones only and misses some. Counted here are over 2 million clones, 85% to 95% occurring once; the ten biggest clones make up about 0.13%. Sequencing was done on a sample of naive CD4+ T cells sorted from blood. The receptors were sampled from a man younger than 30 in good health. Both conserved end residues are part of each CDR3. A D gene is named only where the DNA matches it firmly. Only part of the rows carry a size: once, few, many, or a class if the clone is expanded.

>TRBV2|TRBJ1-1|NA|NA
TGTGCCAGCAGTGATGAGGGGTCCGGACCAGCTTTCTTT
CASSDEGSGPAFF
>TRBV5-1|TRBJ1-4|NA|NA
TGCGCCAGCAGCTCGGACGGAAGAAATGAAAAACTGTTTTTT
CASSSDGRNEKLFF
>TRBV7-3|TRBJ2-7|NA|NA
TGTGCCAGCAGCTTAAGGTTAGAAGCCGAGCAGTACTTC
CASSLRLEAEQYF
>TRBV30|TRBJ1-3|NA|NA
TGTGCCTGGAGTGGAAACAAGGGCTCTGGAAACACCATATATTTT
CAWSGNKGSGNTIYF
>TRBV18|TRBJ1-3|NA|NA
TGTGCCAGCTCCCCTACCGACGGGGGAAACACCATATATTTT
CASSPTDGGNTIYF
>TRBV25-1|TRBJ2-4|NA|NA
TGTGCCAGCAGTGAATCCAGGACAGCGAAAAACATTCAGTACTTC
CASSESRTAKNIQYF
>TRBV25-1|TRBJ1-4|NA|NA
TGTGCCAGCAGTTTACAGGGTCGCGAAAAACTGTTTTTT
CASSLQGREKLFF
>TRBV28|TRBJ1-4|NA|TRBD1
TGTGCCAGCATACCGGGGAACAGGGGGGAGAAAAGACTGTTTTTT
CASIPGNRGEKRLFF
>TRBV5-1|TRBJ2-3|NA|TRBD1
TGCGCCAGCACGTCAGGGGGCGCGGTCACAGATACGCAGTATTTT
CASTSGGAVTDTQYF
>TRBV5-6|TRBJ2-2|NA|NA
TGTGCCAGCAGCTTAGTCACACTTAACACCGGGGAGCTGTTTTTT
CASSLVTLNTGELFF
>TRBV5-1|TRBJ1-1|NA|TRBD1
TGCGCCAGCAGGGGGGCCGGGACAGGGAATCTGAACACTGAAGCTTTCTTT
CASRGAGTGNLNTEAFF
>TRBV5-1|TRBJ2-2|NA|NA
TGCGCCAGCAGCCCGCAAGGTACCGGGGAGCTGTTTTTT
CASSPQGTGELFF
>TRBV11-2|TRBJ2-3|once|TRBD1
TGTGCCAGCAGCAGGACAGGGAGAAGCAGCACAGATACGCAGTATTTT
CASSRTGRSSTDTQYF
>TRBV5-1|TRBJ1-1|NA|NA
TGCGCCAGCAGCTTGGGTCCTGATAACACTGAAGCTTTCTTT
CASSLGPDNTEAFF
>TRBV7-2|TRBJ1-2|NA|TRBD1
TGTGCCAGCAGGGAAACAGGGGGCCCCTATGGCTACACCTTC
CASRETGGPYGYTF
>TRBV10-3|TRBJ2-2|NA|NA
TGTGCCATCAGTGAGCGGGACTGGGGGCTTGGGGAGCTGTTTTTT
CAISERDWGLGELFF
>TRBV19|TRBJ1-5|NA|TRBD1
TGTGCCAGCGGACAGGTCAATCAGCCCCAGCATTTT
CASGQVNQPQHF